This record looks at one T cell receptor beta chain sequence and its context. Its antigen is undetermined. These data come from a study of cytomegalovirus exposure and HLA in healthy donors. Between the trimmed V and J ends, which lost 5 bases and 4 bases, there was a span of 17 bases. CDR3 size: 15 residues. Germline V gives CDR1 MNHEY, CDR2 SMNVEV (reference sequence). The PCR employed 60 Vbeta primers together with 13 Jbeta primers. Some clones are missing from TCRdb's copy, which holds only in-frame ones; the method was immunoSEQ multiplex PCR. This sample has 100,000 or so clones, with roughly 82% found just once. Study-wide points: Most of the CMV-associated TCR beta chains (in a later analysis) appeared to be HLA-restricted.

This chain links TRBV27 with TRBJ1-1, with D possibly being TRBD1 (5 bases). Sequenced sample: PBMCs. The sequence was obtained from a young man in good health and CMV-seropositive. The CDR3 sequence: CASSPRGVVGTEAFF. The CDR3 nucleotides are TGTGCCAGCAGTCCAAGGGGTGTGGTCGGCACTGAAGCTTTCTTT.